The present entry profiles one T cell receptor beta chain with its context. Its antigen is unidentified. V lost 6 bases to trimming and J lost 6 bases, with 15 bases between them. Looked up from germline, CDR1 is ENHRY and CDR2 is SYGVKD. The CDR3 spans 14 residues. This specimen belongs to a study of OX40 agonist ivuxolimab in advanced cancers. On the study more broadly: Patients in dose escalation had liver, melanoma, kidney or head and neck cancers. Participants averaged approximately 65 years of age (range about 23 to 90) and were about 85% male. Study-wide findings and caveats: Researchers report that CD8+ T cells had, on average, more expanded clones than CD4+.

Sequencing was performed with immunoSEQ multiplex PCR; in TCRdb, only in-frame clones are kept and a portion is missing. The table lists some 86,000 clones, about 85% of them singletons, with 3.5% to 4.5% in the top ten. The gene calls are TRBV10-3 and TRBJ2-1; tentative D call: TRBD1 (6 bases). The origin of this receptor is an adult with an advanced solid tumor such as melanoma, head and neck, liver or kidney cancer. Sequencing used CD4+ or CD8+ T cells sorted from blood, obtained in a trial of the OX40 agonist ivuxolimab. CDR3 loop: CAISTGMGANEQFF. The CDR3 bases are TGTGCCATCAGCACAGGGATGGGTGCCAATGAGCAGTTCTTC.